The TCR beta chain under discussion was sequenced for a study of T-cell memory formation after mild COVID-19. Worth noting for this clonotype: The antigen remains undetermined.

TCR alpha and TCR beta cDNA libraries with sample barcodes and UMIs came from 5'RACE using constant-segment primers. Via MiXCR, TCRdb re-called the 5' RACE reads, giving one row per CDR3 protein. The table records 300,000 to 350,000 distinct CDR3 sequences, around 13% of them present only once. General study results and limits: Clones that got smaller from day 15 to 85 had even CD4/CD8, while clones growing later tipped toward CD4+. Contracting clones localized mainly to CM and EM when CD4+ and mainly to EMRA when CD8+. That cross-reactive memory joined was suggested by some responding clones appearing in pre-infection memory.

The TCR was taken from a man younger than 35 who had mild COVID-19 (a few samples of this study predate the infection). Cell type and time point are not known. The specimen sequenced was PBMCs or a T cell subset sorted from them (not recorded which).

In DNA form, the CDR3 reads TGCGCCAGCAGCGAGGGTATCGGGGGGGCCACGCCCTACGAGCAGTACTTC. Its protein is CASSEGIGGATPYEQYF. The chain recombines TRBV5-1 with TRBJ2-7, with 8 bases aligning to TRBD2. V lost 4 bases to trimming and J lost 2 bases; unmatched junction nucleotides: 14. Per germline, CDR1 SGHRS and CDR2 YFSETQ. CDR3 size: 17 residues.